This T cell receptor beta chain comes out of a study of blood T cells in healthy people across ages (dated by TCRdb to between 2014 and 2017). Context from the whole study: In model experiments, roughly one uniquely barcoded TCR beta cDNA molecule per two T cells was captured by template switching. The study measured age-related changes in TCR beta repertoire diversity using deep sequencing normalized with unique cDNA molecular identifiers. The donors were divided into four age groups: young (average approximately 15 years), middle-aged (roughly 42), aged (approximately 59) and long-lived (roughly 88). To avoid experimental bias, donors of different ages were distributed randomly across sequencing lanes. Two additional independent replicas of 1 million unique cDNA reads from the same blood draw were analyzed for two donors (one aged 18 to 30 and one aged 80 or older). Overall study outcomes, separate from this receptor: The percentage of naive T cells measured by flow cytometry correlated strongly with observed TCR beta diversity. Compared with the aged group, more naive CD4+ T cells, fewer expanded clones and increased TCR diversity were shown by the long-lived group, suggesting age selection. As age increased, observed TCR beta diversity per million T cells dropped in a roughly linear way, and a significant reduction was already evident by age 40. Because the CMV infection status of the donors was unknown, age-related changes in expanded clonotypes may potentially have been confounded. Total diversity estimates from one million sequenced T cells were considered lower bounds and underestimates. Conclusive comparison of naive and antigen-experienced compartments was prevented by the profiling of bulk unsorted PBMCs.

This clonotype occurred a few times. What antigen it recognizes has not been identified. There are no base qualities to consult, and no much larger clone falls within one base. Library method: 5' RACE. The sequencing machine was an Illumina HiSeq 2500. A second PCR of roughly 7 to 12 cycles was run with a J-beta primer mix and a sample-barcoded 5' primer. A template-switch 5' adaptor carrying 12 random nucleotides introduced a unique molecular identifier onto each TCR beta cDNA molecule. At least 2.5 million CDR3-containing paired-end reads were obtained from each sample. First-strand cDNA synthesis was performed from all RNA using the Mint cDNA synthesis kit, with priming by a TRBC-specific oligonucleotide. Following uracil-DNA glycosylase treatment, a first 18-cycle PCR with universal primers M1SS and BC2_uni_R was performed on all cDNA. The study's processing was this. Normalization of each sample was performed by random selection of 1 million high-quality reads, each carrying a distinct molecular identifier. Instead of being binned into consensus sequences, reads that shared molecular identifiers were thrown out. MiTCR, with a Q25 quality threshold and the strictest error-elimination algorithm, was used for CDR3 identification, clonotype clustering and error correction. A nonparametric unseen species model with Euler transformation was used to estimate lower-bound total TCR beta diversity. In-frame beta chains were kept once TCRdb had trimmed the public reads at Q25 with fastp and called clones with MiXCR. Each entry is one CDR3 protein sequence, shown with its most common DNA and genes. TCRdb's processing, not the authors', yielded these V and J calls. Recorded for this sample are around 970,000 distinct CDR3 sequences; roughly 50% of them occurred a single time. The ten largest make up about a fifth of the sample.

Donors were 40 or so systemically healthy Caucasian individuals from Russia aged about 6 to 100 years. Ten milliliters of peripheral blood were drawn from each donor into EDTA-treated Vacutainer tubes. Ficoll-Paque density-gradient centrifugation was used to isolate PBMCs, with at least 6.5 million per sample. Total RNA was extracted from PBMCs with Trizol reagent, with at least 6 micrograms obtained per sample. For every donor, flow cytometry on a PBMC aliquot measured the percentage of naive CD45RAhigh/CD27high T cells. The sequencing sample was made of blood. The receptor's source is a woman aged 60-70 years in good health.

DNA sequence: TGCAGTGCTAGAGAGGGGGGACATTTCAGGGGAGAGACCCAGTACTTC. It translates to CSAREGGHFRGETQYF. The rearrangement combines TRBV20-1 with TRBJ2-5, with a tentative D call of TRBD1 or TRBD2, each matching 6 bases. The CDR3 spans 16 residues, from the cysteine through the phenylalanine. Just the 48-base CDR3 DNA is kept, in frame starting at base 1. Trimming costs V 0 bases and J 4 bases, and their ends lie 18 bases apart. From a lookup of the germline V gene (reference sequence), CDR1 and CDR2 are DFQATT and SNEGSKA.